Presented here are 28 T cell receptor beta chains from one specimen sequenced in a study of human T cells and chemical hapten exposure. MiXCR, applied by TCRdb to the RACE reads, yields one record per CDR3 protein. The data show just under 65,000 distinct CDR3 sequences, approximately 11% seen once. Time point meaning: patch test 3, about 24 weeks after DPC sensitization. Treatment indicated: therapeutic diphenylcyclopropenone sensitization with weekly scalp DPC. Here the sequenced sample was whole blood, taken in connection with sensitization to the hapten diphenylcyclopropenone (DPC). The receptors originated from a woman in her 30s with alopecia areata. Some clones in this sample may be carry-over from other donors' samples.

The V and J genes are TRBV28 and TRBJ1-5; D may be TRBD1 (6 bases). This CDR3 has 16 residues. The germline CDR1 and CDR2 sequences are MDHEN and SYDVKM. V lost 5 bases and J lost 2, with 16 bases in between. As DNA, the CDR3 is TGTGCCAGCAGTGCCGCCAGGGGATTTGGCAATCAGCCCCAGCATTTT. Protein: CASSAARGFGNQPQHF.

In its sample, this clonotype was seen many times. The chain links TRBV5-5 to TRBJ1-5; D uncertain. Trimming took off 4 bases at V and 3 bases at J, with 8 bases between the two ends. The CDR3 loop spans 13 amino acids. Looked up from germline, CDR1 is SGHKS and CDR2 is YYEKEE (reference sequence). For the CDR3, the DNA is TGTGCCAGCAGCAGAGGACTCAATCAGCCCCAGCATTTT. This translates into CASSRGLNQPQHF.

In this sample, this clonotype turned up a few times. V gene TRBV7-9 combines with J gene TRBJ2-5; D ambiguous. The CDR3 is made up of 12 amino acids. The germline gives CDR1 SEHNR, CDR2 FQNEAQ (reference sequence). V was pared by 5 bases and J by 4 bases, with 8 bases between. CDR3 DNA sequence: TGTGCCAGCAGCCCACGCTCAGAGACCCAGTACTTC. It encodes CASSPRSETQYF.

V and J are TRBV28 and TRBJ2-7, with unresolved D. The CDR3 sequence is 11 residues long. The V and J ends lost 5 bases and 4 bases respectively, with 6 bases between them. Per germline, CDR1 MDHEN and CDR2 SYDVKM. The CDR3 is CASSTAYEQYF. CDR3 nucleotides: TGTGCCAGCAGTACCGCGTACGAGCAGTACTTC.

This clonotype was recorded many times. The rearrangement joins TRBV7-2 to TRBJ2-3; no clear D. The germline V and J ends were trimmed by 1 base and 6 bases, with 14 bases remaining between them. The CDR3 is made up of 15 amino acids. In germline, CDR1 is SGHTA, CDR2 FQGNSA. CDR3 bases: TGTGCCAGCAGCTTAGATTGGATAGGAGCGGATACGCAGTATTTT. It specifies CASSLDWIGADTQYF.

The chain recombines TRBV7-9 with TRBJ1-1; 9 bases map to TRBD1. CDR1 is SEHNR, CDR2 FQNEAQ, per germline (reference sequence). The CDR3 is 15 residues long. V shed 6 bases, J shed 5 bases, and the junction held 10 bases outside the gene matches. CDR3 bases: TGTGCCAGCAGGTTATCGACGACAGGGGGGACTGAAGCTTTCTTT. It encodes CASRLSTTGGTEAFF.

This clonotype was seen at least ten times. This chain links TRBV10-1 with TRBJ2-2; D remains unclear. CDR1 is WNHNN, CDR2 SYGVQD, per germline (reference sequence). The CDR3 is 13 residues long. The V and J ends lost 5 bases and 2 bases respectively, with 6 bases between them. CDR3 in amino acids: CASSIVNTGELFF. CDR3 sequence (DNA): TGCGCCAGCAGTATAGTTAACACCGGGGAGCTGTTTTTT.

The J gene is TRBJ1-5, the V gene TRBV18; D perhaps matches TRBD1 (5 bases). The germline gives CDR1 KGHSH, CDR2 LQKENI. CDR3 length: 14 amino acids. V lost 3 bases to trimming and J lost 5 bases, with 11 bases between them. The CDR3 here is CASSPARGDQPQHF. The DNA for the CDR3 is TGTGCCAGCTCACCCGCACGGGGGGATCAGCCCCAGCATTTT.

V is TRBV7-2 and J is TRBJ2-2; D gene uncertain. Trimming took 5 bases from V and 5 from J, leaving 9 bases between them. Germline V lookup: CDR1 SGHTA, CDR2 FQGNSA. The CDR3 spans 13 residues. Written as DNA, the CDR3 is TGTGCCAGCAGCCCCTACCTTACCGGGGAGCTGTTTTTT. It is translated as CASSPYLTGELFF.

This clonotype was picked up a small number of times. The CDR3 DNA sequence: TGTGCCAGCAGCTTAGAACTAGGACAGAATTCACCCCTCCACTTT. Translation gives CASSLELGQNSPLHF. This chain uses TRBV7-2 with TRBJ1-6, with D tentatively TRBD1 (6 bases). Germline CDR1 and CDR2: SGHTA and FQGNSA. Trimming pared 1 base from V and 7 bases from J, leaving 11 bases between. This CDR3 is 15 amino acids long.

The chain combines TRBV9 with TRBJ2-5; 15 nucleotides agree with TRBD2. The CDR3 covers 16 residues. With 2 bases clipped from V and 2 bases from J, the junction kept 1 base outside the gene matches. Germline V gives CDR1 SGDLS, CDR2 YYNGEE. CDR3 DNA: TGTGCCAGCAGCGTCGGGACTAGCGGGGGGCAAGAGACCCAGTACTTC. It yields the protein CASSVGTSGGQETQYF.

The CDR3 protein is CASSATGSVIIETQYF. The CDR3 bases are TGTGCCAGCAGCGCCACAGGGTCAGTCATAATCGAGACCCAGTACTTC. The V call is TRBV5-4, the J call TRBJ2-5; perhaps TRBD1 as D (6 bases). CDR1 is SGHNT and CDR2 is YYREEE in the germline V gene (reference sequence). V was pared by 4 bases and J by 5 bases, with 21 bases between. The CDR3 is made up of 16 amino acids.

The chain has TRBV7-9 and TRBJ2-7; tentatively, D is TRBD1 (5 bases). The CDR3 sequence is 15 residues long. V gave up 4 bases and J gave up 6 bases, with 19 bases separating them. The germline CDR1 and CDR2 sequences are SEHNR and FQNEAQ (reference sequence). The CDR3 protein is CASSSPGVGVGEQYF. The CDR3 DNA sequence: TGTGCCAGCAGCTCCCCCGGAGTAGGGGTTGGCGAGCAGTACTTC. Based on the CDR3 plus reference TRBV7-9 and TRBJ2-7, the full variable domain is DTGVSQNPRHKITKRGQNVTFRCDPISEHNRLYWYRQTLGQGPEFLTYFQNEAQLEKSRLLSDRFSAERPKGSFSTLEIQRTEQGDSAMYLCASSSPGVGVGEQYFGPGTRLTVT.

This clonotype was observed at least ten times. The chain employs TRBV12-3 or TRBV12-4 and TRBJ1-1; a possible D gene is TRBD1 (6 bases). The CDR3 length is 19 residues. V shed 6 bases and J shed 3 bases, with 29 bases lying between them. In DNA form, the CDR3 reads TGTGCCAGCAGCCCCGTGGGGGGCCGTGACCTGCCTCGGGACACTGAAGCTTTCTTT. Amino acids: CASSPVGGRDLPRDTEAFF.

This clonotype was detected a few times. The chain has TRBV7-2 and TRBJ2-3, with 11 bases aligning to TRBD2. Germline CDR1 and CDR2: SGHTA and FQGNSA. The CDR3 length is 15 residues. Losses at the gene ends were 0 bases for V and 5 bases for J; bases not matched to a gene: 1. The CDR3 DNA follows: TGTGCCAGCAGCTTAGCCGGGACTAGCGGAGATACGCAGTATTTT. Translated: CASSLAGTSGDTQYF.

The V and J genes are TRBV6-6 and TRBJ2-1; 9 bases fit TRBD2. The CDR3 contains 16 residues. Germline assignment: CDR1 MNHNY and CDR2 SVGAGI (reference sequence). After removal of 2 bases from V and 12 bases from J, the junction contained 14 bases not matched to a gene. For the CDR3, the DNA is TGTGCCAGCAGTTACGGCGTAGCGGGGGCAAAGACTCCGCAGTTCTTC. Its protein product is CASSYGVAGAKTPQFF.

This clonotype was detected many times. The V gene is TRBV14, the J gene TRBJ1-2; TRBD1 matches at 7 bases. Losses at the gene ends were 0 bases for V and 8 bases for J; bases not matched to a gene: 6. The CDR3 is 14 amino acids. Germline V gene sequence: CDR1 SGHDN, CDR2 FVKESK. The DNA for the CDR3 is TGTGCCAGCAGCCAAGACAGGGGGGCTTCCGGCTACACCTTC. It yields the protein CASSQDRGASGYTF. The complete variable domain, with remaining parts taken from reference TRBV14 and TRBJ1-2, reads EAGVTQFPSHSVIEKGQTVTLRCDPISGHDNLYWYRRVMGKEIKFLLHFVKESKQDESGMPNNRFLAERTGGTYSTLKVQPAELEDSGVYFCASSQDRGASGYTFGSGTRLTVV.

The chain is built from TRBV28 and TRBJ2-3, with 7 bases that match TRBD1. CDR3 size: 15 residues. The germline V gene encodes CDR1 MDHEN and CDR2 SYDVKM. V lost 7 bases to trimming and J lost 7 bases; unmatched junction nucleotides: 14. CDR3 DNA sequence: TGTGCCAGCACCTCCCCTTCGGTAGGGGGCTATACGCAGTATTTT. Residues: CASTSPSVGGYTQYF.

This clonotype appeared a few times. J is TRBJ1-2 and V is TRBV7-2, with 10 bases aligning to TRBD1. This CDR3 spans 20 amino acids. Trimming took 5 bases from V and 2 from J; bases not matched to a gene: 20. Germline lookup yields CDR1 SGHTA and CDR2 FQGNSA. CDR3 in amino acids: CASSNPGEPGQGKRNYGYTF. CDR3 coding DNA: TGTGCCAGCAGCAACCCGGGGGAACCGGGACAGGGGAAAAGGAACTATGGCTACACCTTC. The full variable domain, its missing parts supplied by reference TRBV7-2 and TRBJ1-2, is GAGVSQSPSNKVTEKGKDVELRCDPISGHTALYWYRQSLGQGLEFLIYFQGNSAPDKSGLPSDRFSAERTGGSVSTLTIQRTQQEDSAVYLCASSNPGEPGQGKRNYGYTFGSGTRLTVV.

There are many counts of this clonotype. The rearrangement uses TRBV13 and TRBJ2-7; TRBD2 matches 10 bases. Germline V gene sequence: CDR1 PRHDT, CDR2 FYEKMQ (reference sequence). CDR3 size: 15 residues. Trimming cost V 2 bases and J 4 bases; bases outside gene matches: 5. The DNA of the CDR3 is TGTGCCAGCAGCTTACTAGCGGGGGCGGGTTACGAGCAGTACTTC. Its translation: CASSLLAGAGYEQYF.

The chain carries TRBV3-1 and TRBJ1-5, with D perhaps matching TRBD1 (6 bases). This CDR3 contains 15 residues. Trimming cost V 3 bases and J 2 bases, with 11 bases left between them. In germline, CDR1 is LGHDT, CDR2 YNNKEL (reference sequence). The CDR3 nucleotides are TGTGCCAGCAGCCAGGGGGCAGGGGGCAATCAGCCCCAGCATTTT. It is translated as CASSQGAGGNQPQHF.

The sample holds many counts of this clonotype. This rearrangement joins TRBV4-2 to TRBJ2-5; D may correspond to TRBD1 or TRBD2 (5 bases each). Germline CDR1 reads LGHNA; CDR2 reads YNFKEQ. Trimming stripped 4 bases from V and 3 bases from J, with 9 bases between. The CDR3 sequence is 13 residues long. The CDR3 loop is CASSRGGKETQYF. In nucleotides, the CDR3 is TGTGCCAGCAGCCGTGGGGGAAAAGAGACCCAGTACTTC.

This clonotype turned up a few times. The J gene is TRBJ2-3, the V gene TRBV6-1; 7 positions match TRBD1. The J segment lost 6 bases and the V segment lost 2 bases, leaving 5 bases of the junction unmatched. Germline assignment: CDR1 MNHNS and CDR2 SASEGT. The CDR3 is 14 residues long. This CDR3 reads CASSEKGAWDTQYF. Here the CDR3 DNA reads TGTGCCAGCAGTGAAAAGGGGGCATGGGATACGCAGTATTTT.

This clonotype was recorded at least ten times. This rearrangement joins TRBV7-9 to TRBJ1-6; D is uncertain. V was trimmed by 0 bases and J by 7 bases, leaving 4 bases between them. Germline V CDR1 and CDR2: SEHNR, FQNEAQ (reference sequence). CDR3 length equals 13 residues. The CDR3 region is CASSLALNSPLHF. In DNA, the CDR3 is TGTGCCAGCAGCTTAGCGCTGAATTCACCCCTCCACTTT.

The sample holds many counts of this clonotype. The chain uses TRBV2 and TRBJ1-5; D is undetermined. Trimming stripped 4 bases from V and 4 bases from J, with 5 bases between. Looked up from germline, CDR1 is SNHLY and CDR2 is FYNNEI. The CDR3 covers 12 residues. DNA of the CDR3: TGTGCCAGCAGTGGAGGGAATCAGCCCCAGCATTTT. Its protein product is CASSGGNQPQHF. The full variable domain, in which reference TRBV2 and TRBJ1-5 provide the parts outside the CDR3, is EPEVTQTPSHQVTQMGQEVILRCVPISNHLYFYWYRQILGQKVEFLVSFYNNEISEKSEIFDDQFSVERPDGSNFTLKIRSTKLEDSAMYFCASSGGNQPQHFGDGTRLSIL.

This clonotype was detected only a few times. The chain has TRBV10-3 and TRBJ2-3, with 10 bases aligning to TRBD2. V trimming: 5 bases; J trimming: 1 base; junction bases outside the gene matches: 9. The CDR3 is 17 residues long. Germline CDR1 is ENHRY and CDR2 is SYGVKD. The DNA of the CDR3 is TGTGCCATCAGTAGGCTAGCGGGAGCGGGCGGCACAGATACGCAGTATTTT. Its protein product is CAISRLAGAGGTDTQYF.

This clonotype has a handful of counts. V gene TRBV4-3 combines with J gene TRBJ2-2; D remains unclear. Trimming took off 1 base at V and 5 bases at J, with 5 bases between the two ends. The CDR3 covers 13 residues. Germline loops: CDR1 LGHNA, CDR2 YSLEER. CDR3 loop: CASSQAPTGELFF. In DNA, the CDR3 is TGCGCCAGCAGCCAAGCCCCTACCGGGGAGCTGTTTTTT.

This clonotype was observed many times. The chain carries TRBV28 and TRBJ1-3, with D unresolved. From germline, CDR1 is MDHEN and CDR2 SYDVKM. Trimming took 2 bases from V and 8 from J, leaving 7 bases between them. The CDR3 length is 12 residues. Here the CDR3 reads CASSLVQDTIYF. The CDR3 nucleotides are TGTGCCAGCAGTTTAGTCCAGGACACCATATATTTT.